Below, one TCR beta chain is given with its context. This receptor's antigen is unknown. No base qualities exist here, and no much larger clone lies one base off it. TCRbeta libraries were sequenced on an Illumina MiSeq, averaging about 41,000 productive templates per sample. Multiplex PCR amplification was used to generate TCRbeta CDR3 libraries with the immunoSEQ assay. In the authors' own workflow: Repertoire diversity was calculated as previously defined, with values near 0 taken to indicate extremely monoclonal samples. TCRdb took over this immuneACCESS table, retaining in-frame rearrangements with V and J assigned. Such tables are incomplete; in checked studies, under half of the missing clones stem from an unresolved V gene, and the remainder is unexplained. V, J and clone size are those of that table, while D and trimming were read from the DNA. The sample includes 35,000 to 40,000 clones, with 88% observed a single time. Together, the top ten hold 0.4% to 0.5% of the sample.

The CDR3 has 13 amino acids, counting the end cysteine and phenylalanine. Just the 39-base CDR3 DNA is kept, in frame starting at base 1. CDR1 and CDR2, per the germline V gene (reference sequence), are SGHNT and YYREEE. Trimming takes 3 bases from V and 6 bases from J, and the germline ends sit 11 bases apart. DNA was extracted from blood mononuclear cells, and the same DNA was used for both TCR and STAT3 sequencing. This specimen belongs to a study of STAT3 mutations in large granular lymphocyte leukemia (dated by TCRdb to between 2018 and 2021). Study-wide context: Canonical activating STAT3 mutations were detected in roughly half of the longitudinally sequenced T-LGLL patients. Over half of the T-LGLL patients were given one or more immunosuppressive therapy regimens, and approximately 41% of the treated patients had a hematologic response. Patients with T-cell large granular lymphocyte leukemia underwent serial deep sequencing of TCRbeta CDR3 and STAT3 to reconstruct clonal hierarchy and dynamics. From an initial cohort of approximately 190 LGL patients, 15 to 20 representative T-LGLL cases were picked for longitudinal TCRbeta and STAT3 sequencing. As controls within the study, a couple of patients with natural killer LGL leukemia were also sequenced longitudinally. On average, sequencing was done at 3.5 to 4 time points per patient, with the number of samplings ranging from 2 to 8.

The investigation overall reported the following: TCR clonotype switching after therapy was observed in 6 of 18 patients, and all newly emerging clones were found to be STAT3 wild type. In several patients, dominant TCR clone burden exceeded STAT3 mutant burden, suggesting STAT3 mutation arose secondarily within a pre-expanded clone. At least one immunodominant TCRbeta clonotype was present in every T-LGLL patient, and multiple immunodominant subclonotypes appeared in about half of the T-LGLL patients. Because no samples were available when a clone first appeared, clonal expansion had to be inferred from samplings taken at other points. Persisting codominant clonotypes in some patients meant a small but highly pathogenic clone may have been missed. Linking therapy response to changes in TCR clonal burden was complicated by variable intervals between samplings and by differing treatment regimens.

Source material: PBMCs. This clonotype originated in a human donor with T large granular lymphocyte leukemia. Some clones in this sample may be carry-over from other donors' samples. The sequence links TRBV5-4 to TRBJ2-3, with TRBD2 tentatively as D gene (7 bases match). The DNA sequence is TGTGCCAGCAGCTGGAAGGGGGGGGATACGCAGTATTTT. It translates as CASSWKGGDTQYF. Reference TRBV5-4 and TRBJ2-3 proteins supply the regions before and after the CDR3; the full variable domain is: ETGVTQSPTHLIKTRGQQVTLRCSSQSGHNTVSWYQQALGQGPQFIFQYYREEENGRGNFPPRFSGLQFPNYSSELNVNALELDDSALYLCASSWKGGDTQYFGPGTRLTVL.